This is a list of T cell receptor beta chains from one sample in a study of early T cells in non-severe SARS-CoV-2 infection. TCRdb reprocessed the 5' RACE reads via MiXCR and lists one record per CDR3 protein. The sample carries about 61,000 distinct CDR3 sequences, less than 14% recorded once. The sequenced sample was whole blood. Every receptor here comes from an adult who was a healthcare worker with PCR-confirmed SARS-CoV-2 infection or an uninfected control (not recorded which). CDR3s leave out the opening cysteine and the closing phenylalanine or tryptophan. Fields, in order: CDR3 length, clone size, V gene, J gene, CDR3 protein. Clone size, where shown, is once, few, many, or a class for clones that have expanded.

cdr3_length: 13
clone_size: few
v_call: TRBV7-8
j_call: TRBJ1-5
cdr3_aa: ASSLGQGIYQPQH

cdr3_length: 12
clone_size: NA
v_call: TRBV4-2
j_call: TRBJ2-1
cdr3_aa: ASSQSGAYNEQF

cdr3_length: 13
clone_size: many
v_call: TRBV10-3
j_call: TRBJ2-1
cdr3_aa: AISGPGLPGNEQF

cdr3_length: 13
clone_size: many
v_call: TRBV4-1
j_call: TRBJ1-1
cdr3_aa: ASSQVSPGVTEAF

cdr3_length: 13
clone_size: NA
v_call: TRBV6-2/TRBV6-3
j_call: TRBJ1-1
cdr3_aa: ASSMWGGANTEAF

cdr3_length: 15
clone_size: many
v_call: TRBV11-2
j_call: TRBJ2-1
cdr3_aa: ASSLGGAGVPYNEQF

cdr3_length: 15
clone_size: NA
v_call: TRBV6-2/TRBV6-3
j_call: TRBJ1-4
cdr3_aa: ASSYPARWARREKLF

cdr3_length: 12
clone_size: many
v_call: TRBV12-3/TRBV12-4
j_call: TRBJ2-7
cdr3_aa: ASAPGGAVYEQY

cdr3_length: 12
clone_size: NA
v_call: TRBV19
j_call: TRBJ1-6
cdr3_aa: ASGPPGGYSPLH

cdr3_length: 16
clone_size: many
v_call: TRBV7-7
j_call: TRBJ2-2
cdr3_aa: ASSPGSGGPSVGGELF

cdr3_length: 13
clone_size: many
v_call: TRBV27
j_call: TRBJ1-3
cdr3_aa: ASSSGAIPGNTIY

cdr3_length: 13
clone_size: NA
v_call: TRBV5-1
j_call: TRBJ1-6
cdr3_aa: ASSFGQAWDSPLH

cdr3_length: 15
clone_size: many
v_call: TRBV7-8
j_call: TRBJ1-5
cdr3_aa: ASSSADRAYSNQPQH

cdr3_length: 11
clone_size: few
v_call: TRBV7-2
j_call: TRBJ1-4
cdr3_aa: ASRRSTNEKLF

cdr3_length: 14
clone_size: many
v_call: TRBV9
j_call: TRBJ2-1
cdr3_aa: ASSGGQFRPYNEQF

cdr3_length: 13
clone_size: many
v_call: TRBV7-2
j_call: TRBJ2-5
cdr3_aa: ASSLGSRVRETQY

cdr3_length: 16
clone_size: many
v_call: TRBV4-2
j_call: TRBJ1-5
cdr3_aa: ASSQEGLTQYSNQPQH

cdr3_length: 12
clone_size: many
v_call: TRBV29-1
j_call: TRBJ2-7
cdr3_aa: SVLAPGQRYEQY

cdr3_length: 13
clone_size: many
v_call: TRBV6-6
j_call: TRBJ1-1
cdr3_aa: ASRSKAGQNTEAF

cdr3_length: 13
clone_size: many
v_call: TRBV12-3/TRBV12-4
j_call: TRBJ2-1
cdr3_aa: ASSSTSGGAGEQF

cdr3_length: 10
clone_size: many
v_call: TRBV12-3/TRBV12-4
j_call: TRBJ2-1
cdr3_aa: ASSSDGNEQF

cdr3_length: 12
clone_size: many
v_call: TRBV12-3/TRBV12-4
j_call: TRBJ2-1
cdr3_aa: ASAPGASTGEQF

cdr3_length: 9
clone_size: few
v_call: TRBV2
j_call: TRBJ1-1
cdr3_aa: ASSAATEAF

cdr3_length: 12
clone_size: many
v_call: TRBV7-2
j_call: TRBJ2-5
cdr3_aa: ASSLAGGQETQY

cdr3_length: 11
clone_size: few
v_call: TRBV6-2/TRBV6-3
j_call: TRBJ2-7
cdr3_aa: ASSYMPSYEQY

cdr3_length: 11
clone_size: many
v_call: TRBV6-5
j_call: TRBJ1-1
cdr3_aa: ASSYGGNTEAF

cdr3_length: 14
clone_size: many
v_call: TRBV7-7
j_call: TRBJ1-1
cdr3_aa: ASSTHPGQKNTEAF

cdr3_length: 12
clone_size: few
v_call: TRBV3-1
j_call: TRBJ2-2
cdr3_aa: ASRLNRNTGELF

cdr3_length: 11
clone_size: NA
v_call: TRBV5-1
j_call: TRBJ1-1
cdr3_aa: ASSNPPNTEAF